Following are 16 T cell receptor beta chains from one sample sequenced in a study of blood T cell repertoires in COVID-19. TCRdb keeps only in-frame clones here, not all; method: immunoSEQ multiplex PCR. The sample includes about 180,000 clones, about 90% seen only once; the top ten take over 7%. The specimen was PBMCs or T cells enriched from blood (not recorded which). The origin of the receptors is a woman aged 45-65 years who had recovered from COVID-19.

V and J are TRBV5-4 and TRBJ2-1; 9 bases fit TRBD2. CDR3 length: 15 residues. J gave up 9 bases and V 4 bases, and 11 bases lay outside the gene matches. Germline CDR1 SGHNT, CDR2 YYREEE (reference sequence). CDR3 amino acids: CASSLQREVGREQFF. The DNA for the CDR3 is TGTGCCAGCAGCCTACAGCGGGAGGTAGGGCGTGAGCAGTTCTTC.

This rearrangement joins TRBV19 to TRBJ2-2; 14 nucleotides agree with TRBD2. CDR1 is LNHDA, CDR2 SQIVND, per germline (reference sequence). This CDR3 region has 17 residues. The J segment lost 7 bases and the V segment lost 7 bases, leaving 11 bases of the junction unmatched. The CDR3 spells CASTALGTSGRGGELFF. DNA of the CDR3: TGTGCCAGTACCGCATTAGGGACTAGCGGGAGAGGCGGGGAGCTGTTTTTT.

The chain has TRBV11-3 and TRBJ2-2, with D perhaps matching TRBD1 (5 bases). The CDR3 covers 14 residues. V was shortened by 3 bases and J by 1 base, with 6 bases between the two germline ends. Germline CDR1 SGHNT, CDR2 YENEEA. The CDR3 sequence: CASSFQGNTGELFF. Here the CDR3 DNA reads TGTGCCAGCAGCTTCCAGGGGAACACCGGGGAGCTGTTTTTT.

The chain links TRBV30 to TRBJ1-3, with D possibly being TRBD1 (5 bases). The CDR3 length is 17 residues. The V gene lost 0 bases and the J gene lost 2 bases, with 17 bases spanning the gap. Per germline, CDR1 GTSNPN and CDR2 SVGIG (reference sequence). DNA of the CDR3: TGTGCCTGGAGTGTACGCCCCAGCAGGGTACCTGGAAACACCATATATTTT. Its protein is CAWSVRPSRVPGNTIYF.

This clone was recorded once. The chain uses TRBV21-1 and TRBJ2-2; the table assigns TRBD2, which was not confirmed against the DNA. TRBV21-1 is a listed pseudogene. This CDR3 comprises 16 residues. This chain's CDR3 is CASSKVSGVSAGELFF. CDR3 DNA sequence: TGTGCCAGCAGCAAAGTGTCGGGAGTCTCTGCCGGGGAGCTGTTTTTT.

This clone was detected only once. V gene TRBV25-1 combines with J gene TRBJ1-4; 7 bases align to TRBD1. Germline V gene sequence: CDR1 MGHDK, CDR2 SYGVNS. Unmatched junction bases numbered 1, after V lost 3 bases and J lost 0 bases. The length of the CDR3 is 15 residues. The CDR3: CASSEDRPTNEKLFF. The CDR3 DNA reads TGTGCCAGCAGTGAGGACAGGCCAACTAATGAAAAACTGTTTTTT.

This chain connects TRBV6-4 to TRBJ2-7; maybe TRBD1 (7 bases). The CDR3 runs 14 residues. Germline lookup yields CDR1 MRHNA and CDR2 SNTAGT. Here the CDR3 reads CEAVTGDSFYEQYF. CDR3 coding DNA: TGTGAAGCAGTGACGGGGGACAGCTTCTACGAGCAGTACTTC.

The rearrangement links TRBV28 to TRBJ2-3, with 13 nucleotides matching TRBD2. The junction had 4 bases not matched to a gene; V was cut back by 2 bases and J by 5 bases. Germline V gene sequence: CDR1 MDHEN, CDR2 SYDVKM. The CDR3 spans 16 residues. The CDR3 sequence: CASSLLTSGRGDTQYF. In nucleotides, the CDR3 is TGTGCCAGCAGTTTACTAACTAGCGGGAGGGGAGATACGCAGTATTTT.

This chain joins TRBV30 and TRBJ1-2, with D tentatively TRBD1 (5 bases). This CDR3 has 14 residues. Germline V gene data show CDR1 as GTSNPN and CDR2 as SVGIG (reference sequence). Trimming pared 0 bases from V and 4 bases from J, leaving 12 bases between. The CDR3 spells CAWSVWGQGYGYTF. The CDR3, as DNA: TGTGCCTGGAGTGTTTGGGGCCAGGGCTATGGCTACACCTTC.

J is TRBJ1-3 and V is TRBV7-9; 7 bases are shared with TRBD1. Germline V gene sequence: CDR1 SEHNR, CDR2 FQNEAQ (reference sequence). The V and J ends lost 4 bases and 0 bases, in that order; junction bases with no gene match: 6. This CDR3 is 16 amino acids long. The CDR3 bases are TGTGCCAGCAGCTCGCCGACAGGGAGCTCTGGAAACACCATATATTTT. Translation: CASSSPTGSSGNTIYF.

This clone occurred once. The rearrangement joins TRBV5-3 to TRBJ2-7; D might be TRBD1 (5 bases). TRBV5-3 is assigned to the ORF class and has an uncertain function. The CDR3 has 14 amino acids. V was shortened by 3 bases and J by 4 bases, with 14 bases between the two germline ends. The CDR3 DNA reads TGTGCCAGAAGCTACGTAGACAGAAATTACGAGCAGTACTTC. This translates into CARSYVDRNYEQYF.

This clone was seen a single time. The chain combines TRBV7-9 with TRBJ2-7, with TRBD1 identical over 8 bases. The CDR3 is made up of 16 amino acids. Trimming at V came to 5 bases and at J to 2 bases, leaving 11 bases not matched to a gene. In germline, CDR1 is SEHNR, CDR2 FQNEAQ (reference sequence). The CDR3 protein is CASSRTGSSRTYEQYF. The CDR3 DNA sequence: TGTGCCAGCAGCCGGACAGGGTCTAGTAGGACCTACGAGCAGTACTTC.

The chain has TRBV4-1 and TRBJ2-3; 12 bases agree with TRBD2. Trimming cost V 4 bases and J 0 bases; bases outside gene matches: 8. Germline V lookup: CDR1 MGHRA, CDR2 YSYEKL. This CDR3 comprises 18 residues. The CDR3 here is CASSPRLAGALSTDTQYF. DNA for the CDR3: TGCGCCAGCAGCCCCCGACTAGCGGGAGCCCTTAGCACAGATACGCAGTATTTT.

This clone was counted once. The chain uses TRBV28 and TRBJ1-2; D perhaps matches TRBD1 (6 bases). V was clipped by 4 bases and J by 0 bases, with 12 bases between them. CDR3 length equals 15 residues. Germline values: CDR1 MDHEN, CDR2 SYDVKM. CDR3 residues: CASSYSDRTNYGYTF. The CDR3 nucleotides read TGTGCCAGCAGTTATAGCGACAGGACTAACTATGGCTACACCTTC.

The chain has TRBV10-2 and TRBJ2-5; D perhaps matches TRBD2 (5 bases). In germline, CDR1 is WSHSY, CDR2 SAAADI. The CDR3 sequence is 13 residues long. V was trimmed by 4 bases and J by 5 bases, leaving 11 bases between them. CDR3 in DNA: TGCGCCAGCAGTGGGACTCCAAAGGAGACCCAGTACTTC. Amino acids: CASSGTPKETQYF.

This clone was seen a handful of times. The V call is TRBV6-2 or TRBV6-3, the J call TRBJ2-7; 10 bases line up with TRBD2. The CDR3 is 18 amino acids. Germline assignment: CDR1 MNHEY and CDR2 SVGEGT. Trimming removed 0 bases from V and 0 bases from J; junction bases left unmatched: 8. For the CDR3, the DNA is TGTGCCAGCAGTTACTCCCCGGGACTAGCGTCTAGCTCCTACGAGCAGTACTTC. Its translation is CASSYSPGLASSSYEQYF.